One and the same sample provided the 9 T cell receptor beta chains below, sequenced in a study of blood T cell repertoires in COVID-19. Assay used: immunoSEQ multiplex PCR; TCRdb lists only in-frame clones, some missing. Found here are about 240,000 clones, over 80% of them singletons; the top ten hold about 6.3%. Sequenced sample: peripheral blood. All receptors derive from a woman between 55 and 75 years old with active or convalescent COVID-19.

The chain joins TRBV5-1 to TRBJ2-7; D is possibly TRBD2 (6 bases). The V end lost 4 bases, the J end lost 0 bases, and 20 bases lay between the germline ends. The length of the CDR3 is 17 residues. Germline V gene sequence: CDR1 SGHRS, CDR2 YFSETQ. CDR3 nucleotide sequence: TGCGCCAGCAGCCTCGGTTTGGGTAGCGGTGTCTCCTACGAGCAGTACTTC. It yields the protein CASSLGLGSGVSYEQYF.

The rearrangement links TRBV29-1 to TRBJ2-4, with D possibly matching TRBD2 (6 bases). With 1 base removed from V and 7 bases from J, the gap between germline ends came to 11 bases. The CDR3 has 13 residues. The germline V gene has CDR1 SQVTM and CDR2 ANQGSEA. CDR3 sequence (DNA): TGCAGCGTTGAAGTGTCTGGGGGGAACATTCAGTACTTC. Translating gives CSVEVSGGNIQYF.

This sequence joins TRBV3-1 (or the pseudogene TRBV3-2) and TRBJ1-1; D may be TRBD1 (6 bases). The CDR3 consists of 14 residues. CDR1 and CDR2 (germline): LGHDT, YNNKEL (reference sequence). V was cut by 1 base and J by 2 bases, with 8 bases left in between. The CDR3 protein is CASSQGTVNTEAFF. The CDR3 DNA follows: TGTGCCAGCAGCCAAGGGACAGTTAACACTGAAGCTTTCTTT.

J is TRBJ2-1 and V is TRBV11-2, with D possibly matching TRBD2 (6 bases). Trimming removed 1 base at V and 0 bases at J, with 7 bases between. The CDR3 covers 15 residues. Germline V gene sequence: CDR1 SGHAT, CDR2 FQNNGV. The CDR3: CASSLGSGSYNEQFF. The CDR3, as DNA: TGTGCCAGCAGCTTAGGTAGCGGCTCCTACAATGAGCAGTTCTTC.

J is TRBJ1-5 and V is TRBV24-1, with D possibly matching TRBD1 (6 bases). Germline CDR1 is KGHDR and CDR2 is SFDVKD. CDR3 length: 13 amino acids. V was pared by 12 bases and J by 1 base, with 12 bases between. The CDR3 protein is CAGLTGSNQPQHF. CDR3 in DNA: TGTGCCGGACTTACAGGGAGCAATCAGCCCCAGCATTTT.

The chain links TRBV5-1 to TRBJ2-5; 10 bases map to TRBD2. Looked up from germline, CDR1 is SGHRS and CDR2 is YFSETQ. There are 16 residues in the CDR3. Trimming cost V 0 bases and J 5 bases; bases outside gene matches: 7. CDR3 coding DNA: TGCGCCAGCAGCTTGGGGCCTAGCGGGAGAGGCGAGACCCAGTACTTC. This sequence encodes CASSLGPSGRGETQYF.

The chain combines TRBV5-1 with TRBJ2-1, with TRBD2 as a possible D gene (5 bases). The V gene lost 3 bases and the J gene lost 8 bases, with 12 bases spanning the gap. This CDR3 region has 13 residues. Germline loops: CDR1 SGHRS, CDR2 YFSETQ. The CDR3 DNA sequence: TGCGCCAGCAGCTCAAGAGGGCGTGATGAGCAGTTCTTC. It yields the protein CASSSRGRDEQFF.

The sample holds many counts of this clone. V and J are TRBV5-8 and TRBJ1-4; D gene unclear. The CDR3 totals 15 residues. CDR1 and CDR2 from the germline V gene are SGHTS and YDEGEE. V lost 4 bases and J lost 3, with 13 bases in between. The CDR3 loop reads CASSPGGLSNEKLFF. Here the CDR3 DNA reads TGTGCCAGCAGCCCCGGTGGGCTGTCTAATGAAAAACTGTTTTTT.

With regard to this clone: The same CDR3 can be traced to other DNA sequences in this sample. The DNA of the CDR3 is TGCGCCAGCAGCTTGGCCGGACAGGGTGAGACCCAGTACTTC. It yields the protein CASSLAGQGETQYF. The chain recombines TRBV5-1 with TRBJ2-5; 8 bases align to TRBD1. CDR1 and CDR2 from the germline V gene are SGHRS and YFSETQ. The CDR3 consists of 14 residues. V dropped 0 bases and J dropped 5; count of bases not matched to a gene: 3. The entire variable domain, with the rest obtained from reference TRBV5-1 and TRBJ2-5, is as follows: KAGVTQTPRYLIKTRGQQVTLSCSPISGHRSVSWYQQTPGQGLQFLFEYFSETQRNKGNFPGRFSGRQFSNSRSEMNVSTLELGDSALYLCASSLAGQGETQYFGPGTRLLVL.